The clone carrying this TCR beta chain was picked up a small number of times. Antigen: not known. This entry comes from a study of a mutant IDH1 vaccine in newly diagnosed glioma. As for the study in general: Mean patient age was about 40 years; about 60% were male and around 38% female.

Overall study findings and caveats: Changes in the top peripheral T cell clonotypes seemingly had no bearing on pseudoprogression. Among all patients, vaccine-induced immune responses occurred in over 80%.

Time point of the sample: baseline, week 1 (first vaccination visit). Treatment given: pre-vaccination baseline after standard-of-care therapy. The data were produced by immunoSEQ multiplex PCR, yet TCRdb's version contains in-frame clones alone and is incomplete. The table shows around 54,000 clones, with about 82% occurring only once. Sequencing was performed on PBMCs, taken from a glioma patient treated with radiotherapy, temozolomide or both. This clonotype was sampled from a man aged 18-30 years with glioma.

CDR3 loop: CASSQDLGSGANVLTF. The CDR3, as DNA: TGCGCCAGCAGCCAAGATTTGGGCTCTGGGGCCAACGTCCTGACTTTC. The chain is built from TRBV4-3 and TRBJ2-6, with D hard to call. V lost 0 bases and J lost 0, with 6 bases in between. The CDR3 has 16 residues. Germline CDR1 is LGHNA and CDR2 is YSLEER.